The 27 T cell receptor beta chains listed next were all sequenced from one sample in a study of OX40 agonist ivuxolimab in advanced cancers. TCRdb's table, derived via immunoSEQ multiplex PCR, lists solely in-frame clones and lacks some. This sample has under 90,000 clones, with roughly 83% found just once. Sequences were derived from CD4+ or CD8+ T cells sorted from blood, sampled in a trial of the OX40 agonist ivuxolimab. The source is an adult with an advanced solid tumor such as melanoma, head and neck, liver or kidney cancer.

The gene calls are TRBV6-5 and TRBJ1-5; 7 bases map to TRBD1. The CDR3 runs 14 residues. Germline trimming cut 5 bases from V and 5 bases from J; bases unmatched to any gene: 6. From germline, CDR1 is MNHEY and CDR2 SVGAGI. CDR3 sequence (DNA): TGTGCCAGCAGTCCCACAGGGGCGGATCAGCCCCAGCATTTT. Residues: CASSPTGADQPQHF.

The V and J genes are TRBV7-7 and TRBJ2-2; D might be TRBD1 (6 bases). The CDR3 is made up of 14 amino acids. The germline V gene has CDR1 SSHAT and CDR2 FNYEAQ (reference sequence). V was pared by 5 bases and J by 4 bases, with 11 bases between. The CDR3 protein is CASSLTGSTGELFF. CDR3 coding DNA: TGTGCCAGCAGCCTGACAGGAAGCACCGGGGAGCTGTTTTTT.

The DNA of the CDR3 is TGCAGCGTTGAGTTGGCAGTAGGAAACATTCAGTACTTC. Residues: CSVELAVGNIQYF. The V call is TRBV29-1, the J call TRBJ2-4; D not certain. The germline V and J ends were trimmed by 3 bases and 6 bases, with 12 bases remaining between them. The CDR3 length is 13 residues. CDR1 is SQVTM, CDR2 ANQGSEA, per germline.

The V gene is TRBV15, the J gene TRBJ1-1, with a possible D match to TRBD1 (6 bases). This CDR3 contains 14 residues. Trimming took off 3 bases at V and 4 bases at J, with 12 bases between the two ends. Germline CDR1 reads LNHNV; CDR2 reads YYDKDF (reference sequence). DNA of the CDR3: TGTGCCACCAGCAGCCATCGGGGGCCCACTGAAGCTTTCTTT. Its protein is CATSSHRGPTEAFF.

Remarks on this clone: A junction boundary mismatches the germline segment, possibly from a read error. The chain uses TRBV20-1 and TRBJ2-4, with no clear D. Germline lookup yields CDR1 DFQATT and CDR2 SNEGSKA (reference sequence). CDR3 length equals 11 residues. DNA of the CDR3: TGCAGTGCTAGAGCCCAAAACATTCAGTACTTC. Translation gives CSARAQNIQYF.

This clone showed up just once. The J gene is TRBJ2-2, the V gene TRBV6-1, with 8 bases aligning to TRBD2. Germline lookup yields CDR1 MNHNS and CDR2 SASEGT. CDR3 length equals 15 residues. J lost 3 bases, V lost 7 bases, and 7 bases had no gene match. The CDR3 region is CASTSGGAHTGELFF. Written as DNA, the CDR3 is TGTGCCAGCACTTCCGGGGGGGCCCACACCGGGGAGCTGTTTTTT.

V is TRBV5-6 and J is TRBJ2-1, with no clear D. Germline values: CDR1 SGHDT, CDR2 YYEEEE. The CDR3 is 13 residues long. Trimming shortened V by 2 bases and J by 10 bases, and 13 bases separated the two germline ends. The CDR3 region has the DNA TGTGCCAGCAGCTTTAGCAGCCGGAACGAGCAGTTCTTC. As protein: CASSFSSRNEQFF.

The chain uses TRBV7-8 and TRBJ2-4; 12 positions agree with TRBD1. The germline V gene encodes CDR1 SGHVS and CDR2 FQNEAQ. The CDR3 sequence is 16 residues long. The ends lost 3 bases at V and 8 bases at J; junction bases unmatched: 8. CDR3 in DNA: TGTGCCAGCAGCTTCCGGGACAGGGGGCCGGGGGACATTCAGTACTTC. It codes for CASSFRDRGPGDIQYF.

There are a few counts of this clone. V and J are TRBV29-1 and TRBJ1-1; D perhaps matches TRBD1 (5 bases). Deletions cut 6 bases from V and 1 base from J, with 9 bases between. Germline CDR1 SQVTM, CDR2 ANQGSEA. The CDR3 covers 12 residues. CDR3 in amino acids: CSVVQGNTEAFF. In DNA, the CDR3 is TGCAGCGTAGTGCAGGGGAACACTGAAGCTTTCTTT.

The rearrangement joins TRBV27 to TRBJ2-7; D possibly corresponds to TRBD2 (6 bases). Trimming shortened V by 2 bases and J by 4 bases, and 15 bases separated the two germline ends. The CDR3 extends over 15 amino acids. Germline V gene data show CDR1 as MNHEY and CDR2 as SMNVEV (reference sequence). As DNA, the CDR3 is TGTGCCAGCAGTTTACAGGGCAGGAGGGTTTACGAGCAGTACTTC. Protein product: CASSLQGRRVYEQYF.

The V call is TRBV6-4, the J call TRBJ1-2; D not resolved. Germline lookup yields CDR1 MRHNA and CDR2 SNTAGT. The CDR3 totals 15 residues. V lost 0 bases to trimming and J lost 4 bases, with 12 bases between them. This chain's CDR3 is CASSDSGQPFYGYTF. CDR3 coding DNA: TGTGCCAGCAGTGACTCAGGGCAACCGTTCTATGGCTACACCTTC.

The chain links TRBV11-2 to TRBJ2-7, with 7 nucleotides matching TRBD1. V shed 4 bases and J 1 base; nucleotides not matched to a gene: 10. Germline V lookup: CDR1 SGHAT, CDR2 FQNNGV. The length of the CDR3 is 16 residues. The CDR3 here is CASSSPGQPDSYEQYF. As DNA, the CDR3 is TGTGCCAGCAGCTCGCCGGGACAGCCCGATTCCTACGAGCAGTACTTC. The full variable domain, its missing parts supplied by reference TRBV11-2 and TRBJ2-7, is EAGVAQSPRYKIIEKRQSVAFWCNPISGHATLYWYQQILGQGPKLLIQFQNNGVVDDSQLPKDRFSAERLKGVDSTLKIQPAKLEDSAVYLCASSSPGQPDSYEQYFGPGTRLTVT.

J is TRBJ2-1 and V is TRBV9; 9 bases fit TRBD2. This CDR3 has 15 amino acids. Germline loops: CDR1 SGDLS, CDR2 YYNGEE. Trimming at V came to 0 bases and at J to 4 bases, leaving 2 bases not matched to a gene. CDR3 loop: CASSVDSGSYNEQFF. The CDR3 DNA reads TGTGCCAGCAGCGTAGATAGCGGGAGTTACAATGAGCAGTTCTTC.

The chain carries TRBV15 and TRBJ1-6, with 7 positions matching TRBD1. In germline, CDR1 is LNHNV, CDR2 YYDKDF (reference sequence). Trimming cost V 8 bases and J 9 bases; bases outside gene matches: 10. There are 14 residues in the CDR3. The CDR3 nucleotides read TGTGCCACCCGGGACAGTATGGTTGTTTCACCCCTCCACTTT. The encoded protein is CATRDSMVVSPLHF.

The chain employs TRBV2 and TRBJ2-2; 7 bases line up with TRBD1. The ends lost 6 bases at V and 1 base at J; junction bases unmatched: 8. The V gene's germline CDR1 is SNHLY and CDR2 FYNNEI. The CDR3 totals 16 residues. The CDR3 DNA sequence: TGTGCCAGCAGGGCACAGGGGAGAATGAACACCGGGGAGCTGTTTTTT. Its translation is CASRAQGRMNTGELFF. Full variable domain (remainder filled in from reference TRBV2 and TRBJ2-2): EPEVTQTPSHQVTQMGQEVILRCVPISNHLYFYWYRQILGQKVEFLVSFYNNEISEKSEIFDDQFSVERPDGSNFTLKIRSTKLEDSAMYFCASRAQGRMNTGELFFGEGSRLTVL.

Here the CDR3 DNA reads TGTGCCAGCAGTTCCGGGGGTTTCCAAGAGACCCAGTACTTC. Its translation is CASSSGGFQETQYF. The chain employs TRBV28 and TRBJ2-5; the D gene is possibly TRBD2 (6 bases). Trimming removed 4 bases from V and 1 base from J, with 10 bases in between. CDR1 MDHEN and CDR2 SYDVKM come from the germline V gene. The CDR3 sequence is 14 residues long.

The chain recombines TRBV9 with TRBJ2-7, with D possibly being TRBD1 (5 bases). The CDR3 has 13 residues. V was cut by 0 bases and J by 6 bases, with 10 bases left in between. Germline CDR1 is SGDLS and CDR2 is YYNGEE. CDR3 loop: CASSVVRGGEQYF. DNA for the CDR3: TGTGCCAGCAGCGTAGTAAGGGGTGGCGAGCAGTACTTC.

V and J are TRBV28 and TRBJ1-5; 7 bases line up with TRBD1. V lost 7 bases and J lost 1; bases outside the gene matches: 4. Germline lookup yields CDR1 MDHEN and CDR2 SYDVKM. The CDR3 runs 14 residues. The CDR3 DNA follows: TGTGCCAGCAACCTCAGGGGGAGCAATCAGCCCCAGCATTTT. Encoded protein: CASNLRGSNQPQHF.

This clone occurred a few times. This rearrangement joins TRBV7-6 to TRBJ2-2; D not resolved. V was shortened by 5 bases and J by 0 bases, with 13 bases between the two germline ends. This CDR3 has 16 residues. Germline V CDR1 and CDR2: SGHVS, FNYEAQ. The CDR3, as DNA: TGTGCCAGCAGCGATCCCTTACAGTCGAACACCGGGGAGCTGTTTTTT. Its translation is CASSDPLQSNTGELFF.

The CDR3 coding sequence is TGTGCCAGCAGCCCGCAGGGGCGGGCGTCCGGAAACACCATATATTTT. It codes for CASSPQGRASGNTIYF. The rearrangement joins TRBV11-2 to TRBJ1-3; tentatively, D is TRBD1 (6 bases). Trimming shortened V by 5 bases and J by 4 bases, and 18 bases separated the two germline ends. The CDR3 is made up of 16 amino acids. Germline lookup yields CDR1 SGHAT and CDR2 FQNNGV.

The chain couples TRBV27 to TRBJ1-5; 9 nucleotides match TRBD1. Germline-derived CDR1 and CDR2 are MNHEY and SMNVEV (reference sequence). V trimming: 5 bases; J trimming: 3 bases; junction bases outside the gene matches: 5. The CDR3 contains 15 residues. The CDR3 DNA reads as TGTGCCAGCAGTCTCCACAGGGGGCTCAATCAGCCCCAGCATTTT. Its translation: CASSLHRGLNQPQHF.

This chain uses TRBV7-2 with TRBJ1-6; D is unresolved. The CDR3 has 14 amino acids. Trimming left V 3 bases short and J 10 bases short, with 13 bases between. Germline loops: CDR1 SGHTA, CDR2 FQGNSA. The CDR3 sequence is CASSFRSGESPLHF. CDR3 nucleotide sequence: TGTGCCAGCAGCTTCAGGAGTGGGGAATCACCCCTCCACTTT.

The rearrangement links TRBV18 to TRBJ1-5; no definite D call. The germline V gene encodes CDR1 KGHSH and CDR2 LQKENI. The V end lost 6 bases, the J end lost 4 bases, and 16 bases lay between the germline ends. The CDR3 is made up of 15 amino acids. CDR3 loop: CASSPGISFNQPQHF. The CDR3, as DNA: TGTGCCAGCTCCCCAGGCATCTCCTTTAATCAGCCCCAGCATTTT.

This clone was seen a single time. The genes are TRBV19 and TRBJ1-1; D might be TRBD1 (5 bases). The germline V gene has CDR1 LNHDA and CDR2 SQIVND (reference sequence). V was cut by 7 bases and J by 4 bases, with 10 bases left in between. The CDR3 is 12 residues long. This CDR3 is CASMYGGTEAFF. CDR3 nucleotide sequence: TGTGCCAGTATGTACGGGGGCACTGAAGCTTTCTTT. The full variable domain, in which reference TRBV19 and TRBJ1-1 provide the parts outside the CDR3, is DGGITQSPKYLFRKEGQNVTLSCEQNLNHDAMYWYRQDPGQGLRLIYYSQIVNDFQKGDIAEGYSVSREKKESFPLTVTSAQKNPTAFYLCASMYGGTEAFFGQGTRLTVV.

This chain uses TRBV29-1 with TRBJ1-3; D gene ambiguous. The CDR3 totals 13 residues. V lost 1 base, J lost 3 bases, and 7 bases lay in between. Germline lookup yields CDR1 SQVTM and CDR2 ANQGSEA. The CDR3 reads CSVEAGFGNTIYF. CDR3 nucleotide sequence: TGCAGCGTTGAAGCGGGATTTGGAAACACCATATATTTT.

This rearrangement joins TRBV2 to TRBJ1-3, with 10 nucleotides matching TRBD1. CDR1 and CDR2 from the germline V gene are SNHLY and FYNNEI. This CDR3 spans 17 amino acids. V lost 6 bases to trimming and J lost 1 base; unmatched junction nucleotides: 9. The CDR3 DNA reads TGTGCCAGCAGGCCCGGACAGGGGGTATGGTCTGGAAACACCATATATTTT. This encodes CASRPGQGVWSGNTIYF. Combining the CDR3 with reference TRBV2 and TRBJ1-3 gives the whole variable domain EPEVTQTPSHQVTQMGQEVILRCVPISNHLYFYWYRQILGQKVEFLVSFYNNEISEKSEIFDDQFSVERPDGSNFTLKIRSTKLEDSAMYFCASRPGQGVWSGNTIYFGEGSWLTVV.

For the CDR3, the DNA is TGTGCCAGCACCCCGGGACAGGTTCCAGATACGCAGTATTTT. It yields the protein CASTPGQVPDTQYF. This chain joins TRBV4-2 and TRBJ2-3, with 8 nucleotides matching TRBD1. The length of the CDR3 is 14 residues. Trimming took 7 bases from V and 4 from J; bases not matched to a gene: 7. Germline V lookup: CDR1 LGHNA, CDR2 YNFKEQ.